The 24 T cell receptor beta chains below come from one sample, sequenced in a study of T cells in Graves' hyperthyroidism and ophthalmopathy. TCR beta CDR3 sequences were amplified from RNA transcripts. HTBI primers were the set used in a first-round RT-PCR of the TCR CDR3. In TCRdb, the multiplex PCR reads were re-called with MiXCR into one record per CDR3 protein. The sample has roughly 300,000 distinct CDR3 sequences, 20% to 30% seen once. The sample was blood. These receptor sequences come from a man aged 35-49 years with Graves' hyperthyroidism that later progressed to Graves' ophthalmopathy.

The table lists this clonotype with a few counts. The chain combines TRBV12-3 or TRBV12-4 with TRBJ1-1; no definite D call. Trimming cost V 4 bases and J 1 base, with 13 bases left between them. The CDR3 covers 15 residues. The CDR3 nucleotides are TGTGCCAGCAGTTCCCCGGACCAGGAGAACACTGAAGCTTTCTTT. This translates into CASSSPDQENTEAFF.

This chain uses TRBV12-3 or TRBV12-4 with TRBJ2-7, with D perhaps assigned TRBD1 or TRBD2 (6 bases each). This CDR3 is built from 15 residues. V dropped 3 bases and J dropped 4 bases, with 16 bases sitting between them. This chain's CDR3 is CASSFGGGTQYEQYF. The DNA of the CDR3 is TGTGCCAGCAGTTTTGGAGGGGGGACCCAATACGAGCAGTACTTC.

This clonotype was seen a handful of times. The chain joins TRBV28 to TRBJ1-1; a weak D match, TRBD1 (5 bases). The CDR3 has 16 amino acids. From germline, CDR1 is MDHEN and CDR2 SYDVKM. Between the trimmed V and J ends, which lost 5 bases and 3 bases, there was a span of 19 bases. The DNA for the CDR3 is TGTGCCAGCAGTCCATGGGCAGGGTTAGTGTACACTGAAGCTTTCTTT. Amino acids: CASSPWAGLVYTEAFF.

The sample holds many counts of this clonotype. The CDR3 DNA sequence: TGTGCCAGCAGCTCAAGCCTTGACAGCACCTACGAGCAGTACTTC. Residues: CASSSSLDSTYEQYF. This rearrangement joins TRBV7-9 to TRBJ2-7, with D possibly being TRBD1 (5 bases). This CDR3 has 15 amino acids. With 4 bases removed from V and 2 bases from J, the gap between germline ends came to 15 bases. The V gene's germline CDR1 is SEHNR and CDR2 FQNEAQ (reference sequence). Full variable domain (outside the CDR3, taken from reference TRBV7-9 and TRBJ2-7): DTGVSQNPRHKITKRGQNVTFRCDPISEHNRLYWYRQTLGQGPEFLTYFQNEAQLEKSRLLSDRFSAERPKGSFSTLEIQRTEQGDSAMYLCASSSSLDSTYEQYFGPGTRLTVT.

This clonotype was detected ten times or more. The J gene is TRBJ2-7, the V gene TRBV6-1; TRBD2 aligns across 7 bases. The germline gives CDR1 MNHNS, CDR2 SASEGT. The trim removed 2 bases at V and 2 bases at J, leaving 15 bases unmatched. This CDR3 region has 18 residues. CDR3 region: CASSESRYVSGGPYEQYF. CDR3 bases: TGTGCCAGCAGTGAATCACGATACGTATCGGGAGGCCCCTACGAGCAGTACTTC.

This clonotype occurred many times. The rearrangement links TRBV5-1 to TRBJ1-1; D gene unclear. CDR1 is SGHRS and CDR2 is YFSETQ in the germline V gene. The CDR3 runs 15 residues. Trimming removed 2 bases at V and 1 base at J, with 12 bases between. The CDR3 bases are TGCGCCAGCAGCTTTAGGACCTCGGAGAACACTGAAGCTTTCTTT. It specifies CASSFRTSENTEAFF.

This clonotype appeared many times. The rearrangement links TRBV3-1 to TRBJ1-2, with D perhaps matching TRBD1 (5 bases). Trimming pared 1 base from V and 4 bases from J, leaving 10 bases between. CDR3 size: 14 residues. Germline loops: CDR1 LGHDT, CDR2 YNNKEL (reference sequence). DNA for the CDR3: TGTGCCAGCAGCCAAGTAACAGGACCCTATGGCTACACCTTC. This translates into CASSQVTGPYGYTF.

This clonotype was observed a few times. This chain joins TRBV4-2 and TRBJ1-1, with unresolved D. V was shortened by 0 bases and J by 4 bases, with 18 bases between the two germline ends. Germline CDR1 reads LGHNA; CDR2 reads YNFKEQ. This CDR3 has 17 residues. The CDR3 nucleotides read TGTGCCAGCAGCCAAGATGTCCAGGCAGTGATGGTCACTGAAGCTTTCTTT. Translation gives CASSQDVQAVMVTEAFF.

This clonotype was recorded at least ten times. The V call is TRBV20-1, the J call TRBJ2-7; D possibly corresponds to TRBD2 (6 bases). V gave up 3 bases and J gave up 3 bases, with 15 bases separating them. In germline, CDR1 is DFQATT, CDR2 SNEGSKA (reference sequence). The CDR3 totals 14 residues. DNA of the CDR3: TGCAGTGCTAGGGGGGACGGAGGGGACTACGAGCAGTACTTC. Translating it yields CSARGDGGDYEQYF.

This clonotype was observed once. The CDR3 spells CASSSDGAKNIQYF. The CDR3 DNA follows: TGTGCCAGCAGCTCGGACGGGGCCAAAAACATTCAGTACTTC. The chain joins TRBV7-2 to TRBJ2-4; D call uncertain. The CDR3 runs to 14 residues. Germline assignment: CDR1 SGHTA and CDR2 FQGNSA. Trimming pared 4 bases from V and 1 base from J, leaving 8 bases between.

V is TRBV2 and J is TRBJ1-1; D not certain. Between the trimmed V and J ends, which lost 5 bases and 2 bases, there was a span of 9 bases. Germline V CDR1 and CDR2: SNHLY, FYNNEI. The CDR3 spans 13 residues. CDR3 sequence: CASSQTSNTEAFF. CDR3 in DNA: TGTGCCAGCAGTCAAACTAGTAACACTGAAGCTTTCTTT.

This clonotype was observed many times. The chain has TRBV28 and TRBJ2-2, with unresolved D. Trimming stripped 4 bases from V and 1 base from J, with 10 bases between. CDR3 length: 15 amino acids. Germline CDR1 MDHEN, CDR2 SYDVKM. The CDR3 reads CASSSPRGNTGELFF. The DNA of the CDR3 is TGTGCCAGCAGTTCCCCTCGAGGGAACACCGGGGAGCTGTTTTTT.

Ten or more counts support this clonotype. This chain uses TRBV5-6 with TRBJ2-2; maybe TRBD2 (5 bases). The CDR3 sequence is 16 residues long. V was pared by 6 bases and J by 4 bases, with 19 bases between. Germline CDR1 SGHDT, CDR2 YYEEEE. CDR3 in amino acids: CASTSSRPQGTGELFF. The CDR3 nucleotides read TGTGCCAGCACCTCTAGCCGACCTCAAGGCACCGGGGAGCTGTTTTTT.

This sequence joins TRBV2 and TRBJ2-7; D possibly matches TRBD1 or TRBD2 (6 bases each). Germline assignment: CDR1 SNHLY and CDR2 FYNNEI. Trimming removed 6 bases at V and 13 bases at J, with 22 bases between. The CDR3 loop spans 13 amino acids. This CDR3 reads CASREGEGYEYYF. The CDR3 nucleotides read TGTGCCAGCAGGGAGGGGGAAGGCTACGAGTACTACTTC.

The CDR3 loop is CASSPGGGQLNQPQHF. The CDR3 DNA reads TGTGCCAGCAGCCCAGGGGGGGGACAGCTTAATCAGCCCCAGCATTTT. This rearrangement joins TRBV9 to TRBJ1-5; 7 bases match TRBD1. The CDR3 covers 16 residues. Trimming cost V 4 bases and J 4 bases; bases outside gene matches: 11. Germline V gene sequence: CDR1 SGDLS, CDR2 YYNGEE.

This clonotype was seen repeatedly, ten times or more. The final CDR3 position lacks the conserved phenylalanine or tryptophan, pointing to a likely read error. The chain employs TRBV5-5 and TRBJ2-2; D call uncertain. Germline V gives CDR1 SGHKS, CDR2 YYEKEE (reference sequence). CDR3 length equals 16 residues. The V gene lost 0 bases and the J gene lost 4 bases, with 13 bases spanning the gap. The CDR3 region is CASSLGVSAGTGELFL. CDR3 DNA sequence: TGTGCCAGCAGCTTGGGTGTATCAGCCGGCACCGGGGAGCTGTTTCTT.

Many counts were recorded for this clonotype. The rearrangement links TRBV5-1 to TRBJ2-7; D is unclear. The V gene's germline CDR1 is SGHRS and CDR2 YFSETQ. Trimming left V 4 bases short and J 3 bases short, with 11 bases between. This CDR3 has 13 residues. CDR3 sequence: CASSQLPGYEQYF. DNA of the CDR3: TGCGCCAGCAGCCAACTCCCAGGCTACGAGCAGTACTTC.

This clonotype appeared many times. The chain combines TRBV20-1 with TRBJ1-5; no clear D. Germline V gives CDR1 DFQATT, CDR2 SNEGSKA (reference sequence). V lost 0 bases to trimming and J lost 3 bases, with 9 bases between them. There are 14 residues in the CDR3. The CDR3 loop is CSARDLGFNQPQHF. The DNA for the CDR3 is TGCAGTGCTAGAGATCTGGGGTTCAATCAGCCCCAGCATTTT.

The chain has TRBV20-1 and TRBJ2-2; 12 bases map to TRBD2. Germline V gives CDR1 DFQATT, CDR2 SNEGSKA (reference sequence). V lost 3 bases to trimming and J lost 6 bases; unmatched junction nucleotides: 5. The CDR3 runs 15 residues. CDR3 loop: CSASRTSGMSGELFF. The DNA for the CDR3 is TGCAGTGCTAGTAGGACTAGCGGGATGTCCGGGGAGCTGTTTTTT.

This clonotype was found once. CDR3 region: CASSPSGTQYF. The CDR3, as DNA: TGTGCCAGCAGTCCATCAGGGACCCAGTACTTC. This chain connects TRBV28 to TRBJ2-5, with D uncertain. Germline CDR1 MDHEN, CDR2 SYDVKM. The V gene lost 5 bases and the J gene lost 7 bases, with 8 bases spanning the gap. The CDR3 sequence is 11 residues long.

This clonotype has ten or more counts. J is TRBJ1-6 and V is TRBV30; D gene uncertain. The V gene's germline CDR1 is GTSNPN and CDR2 SVGIG (reference sequence). This CDR3 region has 13 residues. The V end lost 1 base, the J end lost 4 bases, and 5 bases lay between the germline ends. The CDR3 protein is CAWSGLYNSPLHF. The CDR3 DNA is TGTGCCTGGAGTGGACTTTATAATTCACCCCTCCACTTT.

This clonotype was detected only a few times. The J gene is TRBJ1-1, the V gene TRBV5-1, with unresolved D. The V gene's germline CDR1 is SGHRS and CDR2 YFSETQ. Deletions cut 3 bases from V and 2 bases from J, with 11 bases between. The CDR3 runs 14 residues. The CDR3: CASSSAYSNTEAFF. In nucleotides, the CDR3 is TGCGCCAGCAGCTCCGCGTACAGTAACACTGAAGCTTTCTTT.

At least ten counts were recorded for this clonotype. This chain joins TRBV6-5 and TRBJ1-1; maybe TRBD1 (6 bases). CDR1 and CDR2 from the germline V gene are MNHEY and SVGAGI. The CDR3 has 14 amino acids. Trimming removed 6 bases at V and 1 base at J, with 12 bases between. The CDR3: CASRPGHANTEAFF. The CDR3 nucleotides read TGTGCCAGCAGACCGGGACACGCGAACACTGAAGCTTTCTTT.

This clonotype was seen many times. It may be a read error: a sequence one base away is much more abundant. This chain joins TRBV5-5 and TRBJ2-5, with D perhaps assigned TRBD1 or TRBD2 (6 bases each). Germline V gene lookup returns CDR1 SGHKS and CDR2 YYEKEE (reference sequence). This CDR3 has 14 amino acids. V was clipped by 1 base and J by 5 bases, with 12 bases between them. DNA for the CDR3: TGTGCCAGCAGCTTGCGGCGAGGGGGGGAGACCCAGTACTTC. It specifies CASSLRRGGETQYF.